This T cell receptor (beta chain) is from a study of cytomegalovirus exposure and HLA in healthy donors. About the research overall: The Caucasian-associated ancestry cluster held roughly 81% of a few hundred genotyped donors.

Donors sampled were nominally healthy, though unrecorded immune exposures were likely. Overall study findings and caveats: TCR association rates varied by HLA locus in a later analysis, with DRB1 highest and HLA-C lowest.

Germline CDR1 is SNHLY and CDR2 is FYNNEI. CDR3 length: 16 residues. The PCR ran on 60 Vbeta and 13 Jbeta primers. Profiling relied on immunoSEQ multiplex PCR, and the TCRdb table lists in-frame clones only, not all of them. The sample shows some 160,000 clones, about 72% of them seen only once. This clone was detected once. Its antigen is unidentified. This TCR came from a man aged 40-55 years in good health and CMV-seronegative. The chain recombines TRBV2 with TRBJ2-5; a weak D match, TRBD2 (6 bases). The DNA matches TRBJ2-7 better at its end, which makes the J call doubtful. The source material was PBMCs. The CDR3 protein is CASSERSSERGYEQYF. The CDR3 nucleotides are TGTGCCAGCAGTGAAAGGTCTAGCGAAAGGGGCTACGAGCAGTACTTC.